A selection of T cell receptor beta chains follows, all from one sample in a study of T cell responses to AZD1222 COVID-19 vaccine. The method was immunoSEQ multiplex PCR; TCRdb's version includes in-frame clones alone and lacks a portion of them. The sample lists 77,000 or so clones; about 91% were seen once. The sample was peripheral blood, taken on day 0 of AZD1222 vaccination. These receptors all stem from an adult in good health. Both conserved end residues are part of each CDR3. The size of a clone is reported for some rows only, either as once, few or many, or as a class for expanded clones.

v_gene: TRBV5-1
j_gene: TRBJ1-2
abundance: few
CDR3aa: CASSREGSLGANYGYTF

v_gene: TRBV7-2
j_gene: TRBJ2-1
abundance: -
CDR3aa: CASSSPGTSGSRAYNEQFF

v_gene: TRBV5-1
j_gene: TRBJ1-2
abundance: -
CDR3aa: CASSLGDRGIDGYTF

v_gene: TRBV4-3
j_gene: TRBJ2-7
abundance: -
CDR3aa: CASSQGQGQSYEQYF

v_gene: TRBV9
j_gene: TRBJ2-7
abundance: -
CDR3aa: CASSEHPRRYEQYF

v_gene: TRBV5-1
j_gene: TRBJ2-1
abundance: -
CDR3aa: CASSLAGGGSYNEQFF

v_gene: TRBV6-6
j_gene: TRBJ2-3
abundance: -
CDR3aa: CASSYPTQGDTQYF

v_gene: TRBV7-9
j_gene: TRBJ1-5
abundance: few
CDR3aa: CASTAVGAQAPHF

v_gene: TRBV6-2/TRBV6-3
j_gene: TRBJ2-1
abundance: -
CDR3aa: CASSYSGGSYNEQFF

v_gene: TRBV11-2
j_gene: TRBJ2-7
abundance: -
CDR3aa: CASSLDSVTGSSIYEQYF

v_gene: TRBV27
j_gene: TRBJ2-2
abundance: -
CDR3aa: CASGPEPSGILAGELFF

v_gene: TRBV29-1
j_gene: TRBJ2-2
abundance: -
CDR3aa: CSATPGHNTGELFF

v_gene: TRBV28
j_gene: TRBJ1-2
abundance: once
CDR3aa: CASSLWAGTDGYTF

v_gene: TRBV9
j_gene: TRBJ2-2
abundance: -
CDR3aa: CASSDGGLNTGELFF

v_gene: TRBV19
j_gene: TRBJ1-1
abundance: -
CDR3aa: CASAFGNTEAFF

v_gene: TRBV7-2
j_gene: TRBJ1-3
abundance: few
CDR3aa: CASSTGQGARNTIYF

v_gene: TRBV7-9
j_gene: TRBJ1-6
abundance: few
CDR3aa: CASSLRNSPLHF

v_gene: TRBV29-1
j_gene: TRBJ2-5
abundance: once
CDR3aa: CSVVWATGIQETQYF

v_gene: TRBV28
j_gene: TRBJ2-7
abundance: once
CDR3aa: CASRGLDLYEQYF

v_gene: TRBV5-1
j_gene: TRBJ1-2
abundance: -
CDR3aa: CASSLEQASNYGYTF

v_gene: TRBV5-4
j_gene: TRBJ2-7
abundance: -
CDR3aa: CASSPPGTGLYEQYF

v_gene: TRBV28
j_gene: TRBJ1-2
abundance: -
CDR3aa: CASSPSSGTGVRYGYTF

v_gene: TRBV4-3
j_gene: TRBJ2-7
abundance: -
CDR3aa: CASSQAVGTGYYEQYF

v_gene: TRBV29-1
j_gene: TRBJ1-2
abundance: once
CDR3aa: CSVEGSNYGYTF

v_gene: TRBV9
j_gene: TRBJ2-3
abundance: -
CDR3aa: CASSNPGLAISSTDTQYF

v_gene: TRBV2
j_gene: TRBJ1-4
abundance: -
CDR3aa: CASRRDSTNEKLFF

v_gene: TRBV2
j_gene: TRBJ1-1
abundance: -
CDR3aa: CASSLRSTEAFF

v_gene: TRBV2
j_gene: TRBJ2-7
abundance: few
CDR3aa: CASAYLQNEQYF

v_gene: TRBV29-1
j_gene: TRBJ2-5
abundance: -
CDR3aa: CSVPGGGGIGQETQYF

v_gene: TRBV6-1
j_gene: TRBJ1-1
abundance: once
CDR3aa: CASSEWKSLEAFF

v_gene: TRBV5-4
j_gene: TRBJ1-1
abundance: -
CDR3aa: CASSWDRGNTEAFF

v_gene: TRBV2
j_gene: TRBJ2-2
abundance: -
CDR3aa: CASSFVRARSGELFF

v_gene: TRBV2
j_gene: TRBJ2-7
abundance: -
CDR3aa: CASRDATGPYEQYF

v_gene: TRBV7-8
j_gene: TRBJ2-6
abundance: -
CDR3aa: CASSQTGVTSGANVLTF

v_gene: TRBV11-2
j_gene: TRBJ1-5
abundance: -
CDR3aa: CASSLDGVKAGARQPQHF

v_gene: TRBV18
j_gene: TRBJ1-4
abundance: -
CDR3aa: CASSLQTGGNEKLFF

v_gene: TRBV9
j_gene: TRBJ2-5
abundance: -
CDR3aa: CASSVEAGTSGGETQYF

v_gene: TRBV6-5
j_gene: TRBJ2-7
abundance: -
CDR3aa: CASSPGASSYEQYF